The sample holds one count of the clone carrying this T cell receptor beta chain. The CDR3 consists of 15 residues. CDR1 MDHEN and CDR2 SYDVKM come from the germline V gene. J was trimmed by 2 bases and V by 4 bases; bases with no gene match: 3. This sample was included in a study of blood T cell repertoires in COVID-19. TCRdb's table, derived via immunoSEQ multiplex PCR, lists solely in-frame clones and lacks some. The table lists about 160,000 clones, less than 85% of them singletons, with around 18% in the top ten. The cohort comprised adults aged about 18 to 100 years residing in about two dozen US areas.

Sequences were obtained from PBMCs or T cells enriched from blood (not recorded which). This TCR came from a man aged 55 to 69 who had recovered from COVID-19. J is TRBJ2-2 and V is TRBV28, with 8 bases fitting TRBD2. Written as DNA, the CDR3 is TGTGCCAGCAGTTCGGGGACTAGAAACACCGGGGAGCTGTTTTTT. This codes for CASSSGTRNTGELFF.